A single sample gave rise to the 8 T cell receptor beta chains below, sequenced in a study of naive and memory T cell subsets. TCR cDNA received a 3' ligated oligonucleotide that carried a UMI. Four PCR rounds used nested alpha and beta constant region primers plus the SP2 primer. Each CDR3 protein gets one entry after TCRdb re-called the 5' RACE reads with MiXCR. The table has 58,000 or so distinct CDR3 sequences, more than 7.5% seen once. These receptors came from a female donor in good health.

The chain combines TRBV9 with TRBJ2-2, with TRBD2 matching 8 bases. With 0 bases clipped from V and 3 bases from J, the junction kept 13 bases outside the gene matches. In germline, CDR1 is SGDLS, CDR2 YYNGEE. The CDR3 consists of 19 residues. In nucleotides, the CDR3 is TGTGCCAGCAGCGTAGATAGCGGGGTCCTACCAAGTGACACCGGGGAGCTGTTTTTT. Its protein is CASSVDSGVLPSDTGELFF.

This clonotype has just a few counts. The chain has TRBV5-1 and TRBJ2-1; 7 bases fit TRBD2. Germline CDR1 is SGHRS and CDR2 is YFSETQ. With 0 bases clipped from V and 4 bases from J, the junction kept 7 bases outside the gene matches. CDR3 length: 16 residues. The CDR3 coding sequence is TGCGCCAGCAGCTTGGTCGGCGGGGGTAGTTACAATGAGCAGTTCTTC. The encoded protein is CASSLVGGGSYNEQFF.

The rearrangement links TRBV6-6 to TRBJ2-5; 8 nucleotides agree with TRBD1. Germline V gene data show CDR1 as MNHNY and CDR2 as SVGAGI (reference sequence). The trim removed 6 bases at V and 5 bases at J, leaving 8 bases unmatched. There are 14 residues in the CDR3. CDR3 DNA: TGTGCCAGCAGCGAGGCAGGGGGCCGGGAGACCCAGTACTTC. It is translated as CASSEAGGRETQYF.

This clonotype was seen ten or more times. The chain couples TRBV24-1 to TRBJ2-3; the D gene is possibly TRBD1 (6 bases). Germline CDR1 KGHDR, CDR2 SFDVKD. The ends were cut back, 7 bases at V and 0 bases at J, with 7 bases in the middle. The CDR3 sequence is 13 residues long. The CDR3 DNA reads TGTGCCACCAGGGACAGTAGCACAGATACGCAGTATTTT. It specifies CATRDSSTDTQYF.

This clonotype occurred a few times. This chain uses TRBV5-1 with TRBJ2-1, with 8 bases lining up with TRBD1. CDR1 and CDR2 from the germline V gene are SGHRS and YFSETQ. V lost 0 bases, J lost 8 bases, and 10 bases stayed unmatched. The CDR3 runs 16 residues. In nucleotides, the CDR3 is TGCGCCAGCAGCTTGGCCAGGACAGGGTCCCCCCATGAGCAGTTCTTC. It codes for CASSLARTGSPHEQFF.

The gene calls are TRBV12-3 or TRBV12-4 and TRBJ1-3; TRBD1 is a possible D gene (5 bases). V was trimmed by 7 bases and J by 0 bases, leaving 19 bases between them. The CDR3 covers 17 residues. The CDR3 sequence: CASKLDSSITSGNTIYF. The CDR3, as DNA: TGTGCCAGCAAACTTGACAGTTCCATCACCTCTGGAAACACCATATATTTT.

This chain links TRBV29-1 with TRBJ2-5, with TRBD2 as a possible D gene (6 bases). CDR3 length: 12 amino acids. V was shortened by 6 bases and J by 5 bases, with 13 bases between the two germline ends. Germline V gives CDR1 SQVTM, CDR2 ANQGSEA. CDR3 nucleotides: TGCAGCGTCTGGGACTGGAGGGAGACCCAGTACTTC. The encoded protein is CSVWDWRETQYF.

This clonotype was seen only a few times. The chain recombines TRBV6-2 or TRBV6-3 with TRBJ2-2; 8 nucleotides agree with TRBD1. Germline lookup yields CDR1 MNHEY and CDR2 SVGEGT. The trim removed 7 bases at V and 2 bases at J, leaving 6 bases unmatched. The CDR3 has 15 residues. CDR3 in DNA: TGTGCCAGCACCCGGACAGGGCAAAACACCGGGGAGCTGTTTTTT. Its translation is CASTRTGQNTGELFF.